This TCR beta chain was sequenced in a study of blood T cell repertoires in COVID-19. Study in general: Material from acute and convalescent COVID-19 was sourced from the United States, Italy and Spain.

Produced via immunoSEQ multiplex PCR; TCRdb's table is partial and in-frame only. The top ten hold around a tenth of the sample, which has roughly 260,000 clones, more than 75% seen once. This clone came up a few times. CDR1 is SGHNT, CDR2 YYREEE, per germline (reference sequence). The CDR3 runs 14 residues. Trimming removed 1 base from V and 6 bases from J, with 11 bases in between. Material for sequencing was peripheral blood. The chain combines TRBV5-4 with TRBJ2-1, with D possibly TRBD1 on 6 matching bases. This sequence originates from a man aged 40-55 years who had recovered from COVID-19. The DNA for the CDR3 is TGTGCCAGCAGCTTGATAACAGGGTTCAATGAGCAGTTCTTC. This sequence encodes CASSLITGFNEQFF.